The present T cell receptor beta chain was sequenced within a study of CD8 T cells in Susac syndrome. Study summary: Active disease was present in about six of the sequenced Susac syndrome patients, and remission in eight or nine. Whole-study results and caveats: Maximal CD8+ clonal expansion in Susac was observed within TEMRA cells and among active patients.

Patients with Susac syndrome met the recently defined diagnostic criteria for definite or probable disease. Random hexamers primed reverse transcription of about 0.5 to 1 ug RNA. MiXCR, run by TCRdb on the immunoSEQ multiplex PCR reads, gives a single entry per CDR3 protein. This sample carries roughly 84,000 distinct CDR3 sequences, around 96% of them seen once, and the ten largest clones take approximately 0.42%. This clonotype was seen only once. The antigen remains undetermined. The specimen was CD8+ T cells from PBMCs. This clonotype was obtained from a human donor with Susac syndrome.

Here the CDR3 reads CASRDRDRNTEAFF. DNA for the CDR3: TGTGCCAGCAGGGACAGGGACAGGAACACTGAAGCTTTCTTT. The J gene is TRBJ1-1, the V gene TRBV11-2; 8 bases fit TRBD1. The CDR3 spans 14 residues. Germline loops: CDR1 SGHAT, CDR2 FQNNGV. Losses at the gene ends were 6 bases for V and 1 base for J; bases not matched to a gene: 4.